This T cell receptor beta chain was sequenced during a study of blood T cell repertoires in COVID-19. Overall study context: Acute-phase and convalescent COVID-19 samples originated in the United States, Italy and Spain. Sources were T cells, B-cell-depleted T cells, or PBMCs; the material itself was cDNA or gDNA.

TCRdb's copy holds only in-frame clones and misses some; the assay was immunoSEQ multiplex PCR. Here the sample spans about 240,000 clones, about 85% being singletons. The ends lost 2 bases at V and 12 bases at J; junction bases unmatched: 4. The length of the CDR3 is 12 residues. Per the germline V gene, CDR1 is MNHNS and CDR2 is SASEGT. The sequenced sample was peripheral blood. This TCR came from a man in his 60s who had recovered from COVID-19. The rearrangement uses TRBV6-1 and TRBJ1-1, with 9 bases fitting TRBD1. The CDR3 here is CASSEKGQGTFF. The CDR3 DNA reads TGTGCCAGCAGTGAAAAGGGACAGGGTACTTTCTTT.